This T cell receptor beta chain emerged from a study of T cell responses to AZD1222 COVID-19 vaccine. About this clone: Its antigen is as yet unknown.

Generated by immunoSEQ multiplex PCR, the TCRdb table keeps only in-frame clones and is missing some. The sample lists 80,000 or so clones; roughly 90% were seen once. Findings and caveats of the study: Nearly half of unique spike-specific TCRs reportedly avoided B.1.351 and B.1.1.7 mutated regions. Most donors were white British and more were female, and clonal diversity was possibly underestimated.

CDR3 length: 15 amino acids. Per the germline V gene, CDR1 is SGHVS and CDR2 is FQNEAQ. The V end lost 1 base, the J end lost 8 bases, and 14 bases lay between the germline ends. The sequence came from an adult who received the AZD1222 COVID-19 vaccine. The specimen was peripheral blood, collected 28 days after the second AZD1222 dose. The V call is TRBV7-8, the J call TRBJ1-4; maybe TRBD1 (5 bases). CDR3 nucleotides: TGTGCCAGCAGCTTAGGTGGCAGGGCGGAGGAAAAACTGTTTTTT. It is translated as CASSLGGRAEEKLFF.